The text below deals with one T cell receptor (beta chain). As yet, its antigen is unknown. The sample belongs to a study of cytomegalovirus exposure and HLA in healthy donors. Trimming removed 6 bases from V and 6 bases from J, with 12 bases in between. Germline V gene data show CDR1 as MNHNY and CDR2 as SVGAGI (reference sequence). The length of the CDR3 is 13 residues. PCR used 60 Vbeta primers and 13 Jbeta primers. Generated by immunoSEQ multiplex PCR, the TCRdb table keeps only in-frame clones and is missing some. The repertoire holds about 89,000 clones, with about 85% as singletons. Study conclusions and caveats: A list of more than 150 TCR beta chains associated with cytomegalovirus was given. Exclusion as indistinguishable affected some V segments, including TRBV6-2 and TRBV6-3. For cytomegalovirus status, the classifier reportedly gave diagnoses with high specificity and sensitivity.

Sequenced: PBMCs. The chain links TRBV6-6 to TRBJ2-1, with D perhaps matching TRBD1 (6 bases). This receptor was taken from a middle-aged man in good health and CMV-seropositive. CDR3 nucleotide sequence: TGTGCCAGCAGGGGGGCGGATCCCAATGAGCAGTTCTTC. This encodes CASRGADPNEQFF.